This T cell receptor beta chain was profiled in a study of cytomegalovirus exposure and HLA in healthy donors. Use of 60 Vbeta and 13 Jbeta primers characterized the PCR. Profiling relied on immunoSEQ multiplex PCR, and the TCRdb table lists in-frame clones only, not all of them. The table lists just over 150,000 clones, 82% of them singletons. The CDR3 is made up of 14 amino acids. The junction had 5 bases not matched to a gene; V was cut back by 1 base and J by 8 bases. Germline CDR1 and CDR2: SEHNR and FQNEAQ (reference sequence). The clonotype comes from a woman aged 50 to 65 in good health and CMV-seropositive. The V and J genes are TRBV7-9 and TRBJ1-2; 9 nucleotides match TRBD1. Sequencing was carried out using PBMCs. The CDR3 coding sequence is TGTGCCAGCAGCTTAGGGACAGGGGTTCAAGGCTACACCTTC. It translates to CASSLGTGVQGYTF.